This T cell receptor (beta chain) was sequenced during a study of human T cells and chemical hapten exposure. Looking at the study overall: Each patch test put 0.01% DPC on the upper back, and results were read at 6 days.

Specified time point: patch test 1, 2 weeks after DPC sensitization. Sample treatment: therapeutic diphenylcyclopropenone sensitization with weekly scalp DPC. Whole blood that had not been fractionated was the source of extracted total RNA. TCRdb re-analysed the RACE reads in MiXCR, keeping a single row per CDR3 protein. The sample yields around 71,000 distinct CDR3 sequences, roughly 9.2% seen once. This clonotype has at least ten counts. This CDR3 is built from 15 residues. Germline CDR1 reads LNHDA; CDR2 reads SQIVND (reference sequence). V lost 10 bases and J 0 bases, leaving 17 bases between the germline ends.

The rearrangement links TRBV19 to TRBJ2-3; D is undetermined. This clonotype originated in a middle-aged woman with alopecia areata. Some clones in this sample may be carry-over from other donors' samples. Material: whole blood, obtained in connection with sensitization to the hapten diphenylcyclopropenone (DPC). CDR3 amino acids: CATSTGQTSTDTQYF. In DNA, the CDR3 is TGTGCCACCTCGACCGGGCAAACTAGCACAGATACGCAGTATTTT.